The rows below give T cell receptor beta chains drawn from one sample of a study of radiotherapy plus CTLA-4 blockade in lung cancer. The repertoire was sequenced with immunoSEQ multiplex PCR; TCRdb's copy has only in-frame clones and lacks some. The table lists about 51,000 clones, roughly three quarters of them singletons. The sequences come from peripheral blood, collected from a patient treated with radiotherapy plus ipilimumab. Receptors were obtained from a human donor with non-small cell lung cancer who had a complete response to radiotherapy plus ipilimumab. The CDR3 runs from the conserved cysteine through the conserved F or W. A D gene is named only where the DNA matches it firmly. The size of a clone is reported for some rows only, either as once, few or many, or as a class for expanded clones.

>-|TRBJ1-4|-|TRBV29-1
TGCAGCGCTCAGGGTCCCCCCAATGAAAAACTGTTTTTT
CSAQGPPNEKLFF
>-|TRBJ1-1|TRBD1|TRBV7-2
TGTGCCAGCAGCTCCCGACAGGGGGCGCCCACTGAAGCTTTCTTT
CASSSRQGAPTEAFF
>-|TRBJ2-3|TRBD2|TRBV5-1
TGCGCCAGCAGCAAGACTAGCGGGGAGGTCGCAGATACGCAGTATTTT
CASSKTSGEVADTQYF
>once|TRBJ2-4|-|TRBV2
TGTGCCAGCAGGACAGAAGCGGGAAACATTCAGTACTTC
CASRTEAGNIQYF
>-|TRBJ2-7|-|TRBV7-2
TGTGCCAGCAGCTTCACGGGTGACTCCTACGAGCAGTACTTC
CASSFTGDSYEQYF
>once|TRBJ2-5|-|TRBV6-5
TGTGCCAGCAGGTCACGGGGTTGGGAAGAGACCCAGTACTTC
CASRSRGWEETQYF
>-|TRBJ2-5|TRBD2|TRBV15
TGTGCCACCGGAAGCACAACTAGCGGGGGTGGAGAGACCCAGTACTTC
CATGSTTSGGGETQYF
>once|TRBJ2-2|TRBD1|TRBV9
TGTGCCAGCAGCGGACAGGGAACCGGGGAGCTGTTTTTT
CASSGQGTGELFF
>-|TRBJ1-1|TRBD1|TRBV25-1
TGTGCCAGCAGTGATCCGGCACAGGGGGACACTGAAGCTTTCTTT
CASSDPAQGDTEAFF
>once|TRBJ1-5|-|TRBV5-5
TGTGCCAGCAGCCGAAACGGGGAAACCCGTCAGCCCCAGCATTTT
CASSRNGETRQPQHF
>few|TRBJ2-5|TRBD2|TRBV7-9
TGTGCCAGCAGCTTAAGTCTAGCGGCCCCTGCGGAGACCCAGTACTTC
CASSLSLAAPAETQYF
>few|TRBJ1-2|-|TRBV11-3
TGTGCCAGCAGCTACCCCGCGGGGGCTAACTATGGCTACACCTTC
CASSYPAGANYGYTF
>-|TRBJ2-1|-|TRBV12-5
TGTGCTAGTGGTACCACTCGAGAGGTGGGTCGCAATGAGCAGTTCTTC
CASGTTREVGRNEQFF
>few|TRBJ1-1|-|TRBV6-6
TGTGCCAGCAGTTACCGGGGGACGCGGGACACTGAAGCTTTCTTT
CASSYRGTRDTEAFF
>-|TRBJ1-4|-|TRBV12-5
TGTGCTAGTGGTTTGCTTCCAACTAATGAAAAACTGTTTTTT
CASGLLPTNEKLFF
>few|TRBJ1-4|-|TRBV19
TGTGCCAGTAGTCTAAACTCAAAGAGGGATGAAAAACTGTTTTTT
CASSLNSKRDEKLFF
>-|TRBJ1-5|-|TRBV5-6
TGTGCCAGCAGCTTGGCCGGGATGGGGGCGTTGGGTCAGCCCCAGCATTTT
CASSLAGMGALGQPQHF
>-|TRBJ1-4|TRBD1|TRBV7-8
TGTGCCAGCAGCCGGGACAGGGGGTTGAGCGTGTTTGAAAAACTGTTTTTT
CASSRDRGLSVFEKLFF
>-|TRBJ2-7|TRBD1|TRBV28
TGTGCCAGCAGTTCCGGGGGGACAGGGGGAGACGAGCAGTACTTC
CASSSGGTGGDEQYF
>-|TRBJ2-1|-|TRBV19
TGTGCCAGTAGTATATGGGGGGACGGGATTACCTACAATGAGCAGTTCTTC
CASSIWGDGITYNEQFF
>few|TRBJ2-1|TRBD1|TRBV5-1
TGCGCCAGCAGCTTGGCCTTGACAGGGTCCCCAAACAATGAGCAGTTCTTC
CASSLALTGSPNNEQFF
>few|TRBJ1-5|TRBD1|TRBV6-6
TGTGCCAGCAGTCTCCCCGGGACAGGGCTCAATCAGCCCCAGCATTTT
CASSLPGTGLNQPQHF
>-|TRBJ1-2|-|TRBV6-4
TGTGCCAGCAGTGAAAATGTAATATCCCTTGATGGCTACACCTTC
CASSENVISLDGYTF
>-|TRBJ2-1|-|TRBV5-1
TGCGCCAGCAGCCTATTCGGGAGCTCCTACAATGAGCAGTTCTTC
CASSLFGSSYNEQFF
>-|TRBJ2-5|-|TRBV7-8
TGTGCCACCTCCATCCCGCGGTCGGAGCAGTACTTC
CATSIPRSEQYF
>-|TRBJ1-1|TRBD1|TRBV25-1
TGTGCCAGCAGTGAATATATCAAAGTGGACAGGCAAGGAGCTTTCTTT
CASSEYIKVDRQGAFF
>once|TRBJ2-2|-|TRBV2
TGTGCCAGCAGTGAAGAGACAGTAGGCGGGGAGCTGTTTTTT
CASSEETVGGELFF
>few|TRBJ2-5|TRBD2|TRBV2
TGTGCCAGCAGTGTCCCGATCCTAGCGGAGGCGGAGACCCAGTACTTC
CASSVPILAEAETQYF
>-|TRBJ1-3|-|TRBV7-6
TGTGCCAGCAGCAACTCCGCGGGCTCTGGAAACACCATATATTTT
CASSNSAGSGNTIYF
>-|TRBJ2-3|TRBD2|TRBV28
TGTGCCACCCAACAAGGGCTAGCGGGAGGGAGTACGCAGTATTTT
CATQQGLAGGSTQYF
>-|TRBJ1-1|TRBD1|TRBV30
TGTGCCTGGAGTAGGGGCCTTGGACAGGGGTCCACTGAAGCTTTCTTT
CAWSRGLGQGSTEAFF
>-|TRBJ2-1|TRBD1|TRBV5-1
TGCGCCAGCAGCTTGGGGACAGGGGGCAATGAGCAGTTCTTC
CASSLGTGGNEQFF
>-|TRBJ1-1|TRBD1|TRBV29-1
TGCAGCGCCAAGACAGGGGGAACTGAAGCTTTCTTT
CSAKTGGTEAFF
>-|TRBJ2-5|-|TRBV11-2
TGTGCCAGCAGCTTAGAGATGGCGGTCGAGACCCAGTACTTC
CASSLEMAVETQYF
>-|TRBJ1-4|-|TRBV7-9
TGTGCCAGCAGCTTAGGGGGAGGCGGTGAAAAACTGTTTTTT
CASSLGGGGEKLFF
>once|TRBJ1-2|-|TRBV5-1
TGCGCCAGCAGCTCGGCAGGAACAAGGGGGTACGGCTACACCTTC
CASSSAGTRGYGYTF
>-|TRBJ2-5|TRBD2|TRBV7-9
TGTGCCAGCAGTCCGACTAGCGGGGGGTTGGAGACCCAGTACTTC
CASSPTSGGLETQYF
>-|TRBJ2-7|-|TRBV6-5
TGTGCCAGCAGTTACAGGGCTGGACGGGGTTCCTACGAGCAGTACTTC
CASSYRAGRGSYEQYF
>-|TRBJ1-3|TRBD1|TRBV6-1
TGTGCCAGCAACGAGGGACAGTACTCTGGAAACACCATATATTTT
CASNEGQYSGNTIYF
>-|TRBJ2-5|TRBD2|TRBV5-1
TGCGCCAGCAGCTTCGGACTAGCGGGGGACCAAGAGACCCAGTACTTC
CASSFGLAGDQETQYF
>once|TRBJ2-1|TRBD2|TRBV2
TGTGCCAGCAGGAGGGCTAGCGGGCAGGATGAGCAGTTCTTC
CASRRASGQDEQFF
>-|TRBJ1-4|TRBD1|TRBV18
TGTGCCAGCTCACCCTCAGGGGGCTCTAATGAAAAACTGTTTTTT
CASSPSGGSNEKLFF
>-|TRBJ2-4|-|TRBV4-1
TGCGCCAGCAGCCAAGTTGACACTTCCAAAAACATTCAGTACTTC
CASSQVDTSKNIQYF